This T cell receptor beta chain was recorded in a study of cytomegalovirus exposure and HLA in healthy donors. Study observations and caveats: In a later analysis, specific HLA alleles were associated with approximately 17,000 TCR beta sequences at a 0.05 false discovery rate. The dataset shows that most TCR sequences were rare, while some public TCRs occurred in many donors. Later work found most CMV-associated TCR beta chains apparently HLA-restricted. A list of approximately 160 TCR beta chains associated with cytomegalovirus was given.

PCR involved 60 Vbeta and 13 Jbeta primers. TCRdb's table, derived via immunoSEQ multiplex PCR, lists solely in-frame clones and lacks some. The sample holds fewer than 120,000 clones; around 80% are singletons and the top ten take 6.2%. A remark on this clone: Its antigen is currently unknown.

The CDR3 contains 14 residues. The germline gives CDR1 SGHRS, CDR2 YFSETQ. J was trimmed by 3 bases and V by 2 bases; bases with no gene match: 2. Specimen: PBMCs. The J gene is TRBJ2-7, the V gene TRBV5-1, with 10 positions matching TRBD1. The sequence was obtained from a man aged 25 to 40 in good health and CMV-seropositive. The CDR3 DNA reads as TGCGCCAGCAGCTTTCGGACAGGGGGCTACGAGCAGTACTTC. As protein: CASSFRTGGYEQYF.